What follows are 9 T cell receptor beta chains derived from one specimen sequenced in a study of identical twins. TCRdb redid the calling of the 5' RACE reads with MiXCR, one entry per CDR3 protein. The sample comprises approximately 500,000 distinct CDR3 sequences, around 15% of which are singletons, and more than 0.4% rests with the top ten. This same sample was also part of a study on yellow fever vaccine responses in identical twins.

Specimen: CD4+ T cells sorted from blood. The receptors derive from a woman aged 18-29 years in good health.

J is TRBJ2-2 and V is TRBV6-1; D tentatively fits TRBD1 or TRBD2 (6 bases each). This CDR3 has 13 residues. Trimming stripped 11 bases from V and 5 bases from J, with 15 bases between. CDR1 and CDR2 from the germline V gene are MNHNS and SASEGT. CDR3 bases: TGTGCCTCCGCTAGGGGGGTAACCGGGGAGCTGTTTTTT. It codes for CASARGVTGELFF.

This clonotype has just a few counts. This rearrangement joins TRBV2 to TRBJ2-1; either TRBD1 or TRBD2 may fit D (5 bases each). V lost 6 bases, J lost 8 bases, and 23 bases lay in between. The CDR3 covers 16 residues. Per germline, CDR1 SNHLY and CDR2 FYNNEI. The CDR3 nucleotides read TGTGCCAGCAGCTCCCCACGGGACGGAGCTTTGGATGAGCAGTTCTTC. Translating gives CASSSPRDGALDEQFF.

This clonotype was detected a few times. The rearrangement uses TRBV9 and TRBJ1-1; D is uncertain. Germline V gene sequence: CDR1 SGDLS, CDR2 YYNGEE. The CDR3 runs 14 residues. The germline V and J ends were trimmed by 0 bases and 3 bases, with 9 bases remaining between them. The CDR3 DNA follows: TGTGCCAGCAGCGTAGCGGGCCGCGACACTGAAGCTTTCTTT. Translated: CASSVAGRDTEAFF.

This clonotype was recorded a few times. This chain connects TRBV28 to TRBJ2-3; 9 nucleotides line up with TRBD1. With 8 bases clipped from V and 3 bases from J, the junction kept 9 bases outside the gene matches. The CDR3 totals 15 residues. Germline CDR1 MDHEN, CDR2 SYDVKM. The CDR3 loop reads CASSMGGTGTDTQYF. CDR3 DNA sequence: TGTGCCAGCTCGATGGGGGGGACAGGGACAGATACGCAGTATTTT.

This clonotype was detected a few times. The chain joins TRBV12-3 or TRBV12-4 to TRBJ2-2, with 9 bases identical to TRBD2. The trim removed 6 bases at V and 1 base at J, leaving 3 bases unmatched. The CDR3 loop spans 15 amino acids. The CDR3 DNA reads TGTGCCAGCAGGTTGCGGGGGGGGAACACCGGGGAGCTGTTTTTT. Its protein product is CASRLRGGNTGELFF.

The chain combines TRBV3-1 with TRBJ2-2; D might be TRBD1 or TRBD2, each matching 6 bases. Germline V gives CDR1 LGHDT, CDR2 YNNKEL (reference sequence). The ends were cut back, 1 base at V and 11 bases at J, with 20 bases in the middle. The CDR3 covers 16 residues. The CDR3, as DNA: TGTGCCAGCAGCCAAGGGGGGGCTTCCGAACACCTCGAGCTGTTTTTT. This encodes CASSQGGASEHLELFF.

This clonotype was counted only a few times. The rearrangement uses TRBV6-2 or TRBV6-3 and TRBJ2-3; no clear D gene. Germline values: CDR1 MNHEY, CDR2 SVGEGT. V was trimmed by 2 bases and J by 4 bases, leaving 13 bases between them. The CDR3 is 15 residues long. CDR3 bases: TGTGCCAGCAGTTACGGGCCCCTAGGCCCAGATACGCAGTATTTT. This codes for CASSYGPLGPDTQYF.

The genes are TRBV6-5 and TRBJ2-2, with D possibly being TRBD2 (6 bases). The V end was cut by 0 bases, the J end by 5 bases, with 10 bases between. The CDR3 is 15 amino acids. Germline CDR1 is MNHEY and CDR2 is SVGAGI. The CDR3 sequence: CASSYSGTLTGELFF. In nucleotides, the CDR3 is TGTGCCAGCAGTTACTCCGGGACTCTAACCGGGGAGCTGTTTTTT.

The chain joins TRBV29-1 to TRBJ2-3; D is undetermined. The V end lost 5 bases, the J end lost 5 bases, and 8 bases lay between the germline ends. This CDR3 region has 11 residues. Germline CDR1 SQVTM, CDR2 ANQGSEA. The CDR3 here is CSVPNGDTQYF. DNA of the CDR3: TGCAGCGTTCCCAACGGAGATACGCAGTATTTT.